The next 9 T cell receptor beta chains were all read from a single sample in a study of CD8 T cells in Susac syndrome. Reverse transcription of 0.5 to 1 ug RNA was performed with random hexamers. From the immunoSEQ multiplex PCR reads, TCRdb called clonotypes with MiXCR, one entry per CDR3 protein. This table has around 300,000 distinct CDR3 sequences, 70% to 90% appearing once. Sample: CD8+ T cells from PBMCs. The source is a human donor with multiple sclerosis.

The chain has TRBV7-9 and TRBJ1-2; D is unresolved. Germline V lookup: CDR1 SEHNR, CDR2 FQNEAQ (reference sequence). The CDR3 has 14 amino acids. Deletions cut 6 bases from V and 5 bases from J, with 16 bases between. The CDR3 here is CASSPDGFSYGYTF. In nucleotides, the CDR3 is TGTGCCAGCAGTCCCGACGGTTTTAGTTATGGCTACACCTTC.

The genes are TRBV5-3 and TRBJ2-2; D gene ambiguous. Being an ORF, TRBV5-3 has a function that is uncertain. The CDR3 length is 13 residues. V dropped 1 base and J dropped 7 bases, with 8 bases sitting between them. CDR3 bases: TGTGCCAGAAGCTTGAGTCGGAACGGGGAGCTGTTTTTT. It translates to CARSLSRNGELFF.

Comment on this clonotype: In this CDR3 the conserved last residue, phenylalanine or tryptophan, is missing, so a read error is likely. The chain recombines TRBV4-3 with TRBJ2-3; 8 positions match TRBD1. V lost 4 bases, J lost 0 bases, and 6 bases stayed unmatched. This CDR3 has 16 residues. Germline CDR1 reads LGHNA; CDR2 reads YSLEER. The CDR3 nucleotides read TGCGCCAGCAGCCGGATGACAGGGGTTAGCACAGATACGCAGTATCTT. This gives the protein CASSRMTGVSTDTQYL.

The chain is built from TRBV7-8 and TRBJ2-1, with TRBD2 matching over 7 bases. The junction had 14 bases not matched to a gene; V was cut back by 1 base and J by 8 bases. Germline CDR1 SGHVS, CDR2 FQNEAQ. The CDR3 length is 17 residues. CDR3 DNA: TGTGCCAGCAGCTTAGTTTTCGGGGGGAGGCTACAGGATGAGCAGTTCTTC. The encoded protein is CASSLVFGGRLQDEQFF.

This chain links TRBV27 with TRBJ1-5, with 7 bases aligning to TRBD1. The junction had 12 bases not matched to a gene; V was cut back by 2 bases and J by 5 bases. The CDR3 covers 17 residues. Germline V CDR1 and CDR2: MNHEY, SMNVEV (reference sequence). This CDR3 is CASSLIAPTGNHQPQHF. Here the CDR3 DNA reads TGTGCCAGCAGTTTAATAGCACCGACAGGGAACCATCAGCCCCAGCATTTT.

The chain couples TRBV7-6 to TRBJ2-1; 7 positions agree with TRBD2. The length of the CDR3 is 17 residues. The germline V gene has CDR1 SGHVS and CDR2 FNYEAQ. The V segment lost 2 bases and the J segment 0 bases; nucleotides outside the gene matches: 7. The CDR3 loop reads CASSLSAGTNSYNEQFF. The DNA of the CDR3 is TGTGCCAGCAGCTTATCAGCGGGGACTAACTCCTACAATGAGCAGTTCTTC.

The chain joins TRBV3-1 to TRBJ2-1; no firm D call. V was cut by 0 bases and J by 6 bases, with 3 bases left in between. Germline CDR1 is LGHDT and CDR2 is YNNKEL (reference sequence). CDR3 length equals 12 residues. In nucleotides, the CDR3 is TGTGCCAGCAGCCAAGAGATCAATGAGCAGTTCTTC. Encoded protein: CASSQEINEQFF.

The chain uses TRBV9 and TRBJ2-1; maybe TRBD2 (6 bases). Germline V gene lookup returns CDR1 SGDLS and CDR2 YYNGEE. The CDR3 has 15 amino acids. The V and J ends lost 0 bases and 5 bases respectively, with 12 bases between them. CDR3 DNA sequence: TGTGCCAGCAGCGTAGAGCAGGGCGGGGACAATGAGCAGTTCTTC. It encodes CASSVEQGGDNEQFF.

This sequence joins TRBV29-1 and TRBJ1-1; D is unclear. The CDR3 spans 10 residues. V lost 6 bases to trimming and J lost 8 bases, with 10 bases between them. From germline, CDR1 is SQVTM and CDR2 ANQGSEA. The CDR3 region is CSVVRVEAFF. CDR3 sequence (DNA): TGCAGCGTGGTAAGAGTCGAAGCTTTCTTT.